This T cell receptor beta chain was recorded in a study of shared clonotypes between healthy human individuals. V was pared by 4 bases and J by 0 bases, with 11 bases between. This CDR3 has 15 residues. The germline gives CDR1 SGHRS, CDR2 YFSETQ. Researchers divided each subset's genomic DNA evenly across several immunoSEQ plates. Clones were sequenced by immunoSEQ multiplex PCR, and TCRdb holds only the in-frame ones, with some missing. The sample holds roughly 480,000 clones, around 80% seen once. The TCR originated in a woman in her thirties or forties in good health. Some clones in this sample may be carry-over from other donors' samples. The genes are TRBV5-1 and TRBJ1-3, with D perhaps TRBD1 (6 bases). The sample consisted of PBMCs. CDR3: CASSRSGDSGNTIYF. In nucleotides, the CDR3 is TGCGCCAGCAGCAGATCAGGGGACTCTGGAAACACCATATATTTT.